Listed below are T cell receptor beta chains from one sample, sequenced in a study of T-cell reconstitution after alpha-beta-depleted transplantation in children. TCRdb re-called the PCR reads with MiXCR, one entry per CDR3 protein. The sample yields hundreds of thousands of distinct CDR3 sequences, 10% to 15% seen once. The input for sequencing was PBMCs, mostly from graft donor cells, taken 360 days after TCRalphabeta/CD19-depleted stem cell transplant. The receptors were gathered from a male patient under 18 who had a stem cell transplant for acute myeloid leukemia, so the T cells may come from the graft donor. The CDR3 runs from the conserved cysteine through the conserved F or W. A D gene is named only where the DNA matches it firmly. Not every row has a clone size; where given, it reads once, few, many or a size class.

D gene: NA; J gene: TRBJ2-1; clone size: NA; V gene: TRBV5-1; CDR3 DNA: TGCGCCAGCAGTCTTCGGGAGTCGATGCGCAATGAGCAGTTCTTC; CDR3 protein: CASSLRESMRNEQFF
D gene: NA; J gene: TRBJ2-4; clone size: many; V gene: TRBV12-3/TRBV12-4; CDR3 DNA: TGTGCCAGCAGTTTTGGGAGAAACATTCAGTACTTC; CDR3 protein: CASSFGRNIQYF
D gene: TRBD2; J gene: TRBJ2-2; clone size: many; V gene: TRBV4-2; CDR3 DNA: TGTGCCAGCAGCCATGCGGGACTAGCGGGGGGGAACACCGGGGAGCTGTTTTTT; CDR3 protein: CASSHAGLAGGNTGELFF
D gene: NA; J gene: TRBJ1-3; clone size: many; V gene: TRBV9; CDR3 DNA: TGTGCCAGCAGCCCCCGGACAGCTGGAAACACCATATATTTT; CDR3 protein: CASSPRTAGNTIYF
D gene: TRBD2; J gene: TRBJ2-6; clone size: few; V gene: TRBV20-1; CDR3 DNA: TGCAGTGCCTATAGCGGGCGGCCCTCTGGGGCCAACGTCCTGACTTTC; CDR3 protein: CSAYSGRPSGANVLTF
D gene: NA; J gene: TRBJ1-2; clone size: few; V gene: TRBV12-3/TRBV12-4; CDR3 DNA: TGTGCCAGCAAGTTTAGATCAGACTATGGCTACACCTTC; CDR3 protein: CASKFRSDYGYTF
D gene: NA; J gene: TRBJ2-7; clone size: few; V gene: TRBV30; CDR3 DNA: TGTGCCTGGAGGGCCGATTTGGGGGTGAACGAGCAGTACTTC; CDR3 protein: CAWRADLGVNEQYF
D gene: NA; J gene: TRBJ1-1; clone size: few; V gene: TRBV19; CDR3 DNA: TGTGCCAGTAGTATATCGGGGACTAATTCGGGAGCTTTCTTT; CDR3 protein: CASSISGTNSGAFF
D gene: NA; J gene: TRBJ2-7; clone size: few; V gene: TRBV29-1; CDR3 DNA: TGCAGCGTTGGGGGACTTGCGACCTACGAGCAGTACTTC; CDR3 protein: CSVGGLATYEQYF
D gene: TRBD1; J gene: TRBJ1-2; clone size: NA; V gene: TRBV12-3/TRBV12-4; CDR3 DNA: TGTGCCAGCAGTTTCGGGACAGGAACCTATAAGGGCTACACCTTC; CDR3 protein: CASSFGTGTYKGYTF
D gene: NA; J gene: TRBJ2-1; clone size: many; V gene: TRBV19; CDR3 DNA: TGTGCCAGTAGTATAACTCGCGCCGGCAATGAGCAGTTCTTC; CDR3 protein: CASSITRAGNEQFF
D gene: NA; J gene: TRBJ2-1; clone size: NA; V gene: TRBV20-1; CDR3 DNA: TGCAGTCCGGGGATAGGGTACAATGAGCAGTTCTTC; CDR3 protein: CSPGIGYNEQFF
D gene: NA; J gene: TRBJ1-2; clone size: few; V gene: TRBV12-3/TRBV12-4; CDR3 DNA: TGTGCCAGCAGTCGAACCCTTCCGGGAAATAACTATGGCTACACCTTC; CDR3 protein: CASSRTLPGNNYGYTF
D gene: NA; J gene: TRBJ2-1; clone size: few; V gene: TRBV21-1; CDR3 DNA: TGTGCCAGCAGGGCTTCCGGGACTAACAATGAGCAGTTCTTC; CDR3 protein: CASRASGTNNEQFF
D gene: NA; J gene: TRBJ2-4; clone size: many; V gene: TRBV28; CDR3 DNA: TGTGCCAGCAGTACCGACAGTATTCAGTACTTC; CDR3 protein: CASSTDSIQYF
D gene: TRBD2; J gene: TRBJ2-1; clone size: NA; V gene: TRBV6-2/TRBV6-3; CDR3 DNA: TGTGCCAGCAGCACGGGACTAGGTTACAATGAGCAGTTCTTC; CDR3 protein: CASSTGLGYNEQFF
D gene: TRBD2; J gene: TRBJ2-1; clone size: NA; V gene: TRBV5-1; CDR3 DNA: TGCGCCAGCAGGAGAGGACTAGCGGGATCAAATGAGCAGTTCTTC; CDR3 protein: CASRRGLAGSNEQFF
D gene: NA; J gene: TRBJ1-1; clone size: few; V gene: TRBV20-1; CDR3 DNA: TGCAGTGCTAGGACAGTTCTGACTGAAGCTTTCTTT; CDR3 protein: CSARTVLTEAFF
D gene: TRBD2; J gene: TRBJ2-2; clone size: NA; V gene: TRBV11-1; CDR3 DNA: TGTGCCAGCAGCTTAAGCGGGAGGGGAGGGGACACCGGGGAGCTGTTTTTT; CDR3 protein: CASSLSGRGGDTGELFF
D gene: TRBD2; J gene: TRBJ2-1; clone size: NA; V gene: TRBV20-1; CDR3 DNA: TGCAGTGCTGAACCCGGACTAGCGGGATCCTTGAGCTCCTACAATGAGCAGTTCTTC; CDR3 protein: CSAEPGLAGSLSSYNEQFF
D gene: TRBD2; J gene: TRBJ2-1; clone size: NA; V gene: TRBV20-1; CDR3 DNA: TGCAGTGCTAGCCCCTGGGACTATTCAGGCAATGAGCAGTTCTTC; CDR3 protein: CSASPWDYSGNEQFF
D gene: NA; J gene: TRBJ2-1; clone size: many; V gene: TRBV7-3; CDR3 DNA: TGTGCCAGCAGCTCTAGCGTTGGGATACTCAATGAGCAGTTCTTC; CDR3 protein: CASSSSVGILNEQFF
D gene: NA; J gene: TRBJ2-1; clone size: NA; V gene: TRBV9; CDR3 DNA: TGTGCCAGCAGCGTACTTGGCCAGTCTTCCTACAATGAGCAGTTCTTC; CDR3 protein: CASSVLGQSSYNEQFF
D gene: NA; J gene: TRBJ2-7; clone size: NA; V gene: TRBV20-1; CDR3 DNA: TGCAGTGCTTATGAATCCGGGACTCCAATCCGATTACCCTACGAGCAGTACTTC; CDR3 protein: CSAYESGTPIRLPYEQYF
D gene: NA; J gene: TRBJ2-5; clone size: many; V gene: TRBV29-1; CDR3 DNA: TGCAGCGTTGTAAAAAGCCGGGGCGAGACCCAGTACTTC; CDR3 protein: CSVVKSRGETQYF
D gene: TRBD1; J gene: TRBJ2-5; clone size: NA; V gene: TRBV19; CDR3 DNA: TGTGCCAGTAGTCCTTACGCCGGGACAGGGGTCGAGACCCAGTACTTC; CDR3 protein: CASSPYAGTGVETQYF
D gene: TRBD2; J gene: TRBJ2-1; clone size: NA; V gene: TRBV4-3; CDR3 DNA: TGCGCCAGCAGCCAAGATACTAGCGGCTACAATGAGCAGTTCTTC; CDR3 protein: CASSQDTSGYNEQFF
D gene: NA; J gene: TRBJ2-5; clone size: few; V gene: TRBV20-1; CDR3 DNA: TGCAGTGCTCGTTACTTCGAGACCCAGTACTTC; CDR3 protein: CSARYFETQYF
D gene: NA; J gene: TRBJ2-7; clone size: many; V gene: TRBV4-3; CDR3 DNA: TGCGCCAGCAGCCAAGATCCTGGACAGGGAGGGTACGAGCAGTACTTC; CDR3 protein: CASSQDPGQGGYEQYF
D gene: TRBD2; J gene: TRBJ2-5; clone size: NA; V gene: TRBV28; CDR3 DNA: TGTGCCAGCGACGGGCTAGCGGGAGAGACCCAGTACTTC; CDR3 protein: CASDGLAGETQYF
D gene: TRBD1; J gene: TRBJ1-1; clone size: few; V gene: TRBV7-2; CDR3 DNA: TGTGCCAGCAGCTTAGAGGCAGGGGGGAGTGTCTTT; CDR3 protein: CASSLEAGGSVF